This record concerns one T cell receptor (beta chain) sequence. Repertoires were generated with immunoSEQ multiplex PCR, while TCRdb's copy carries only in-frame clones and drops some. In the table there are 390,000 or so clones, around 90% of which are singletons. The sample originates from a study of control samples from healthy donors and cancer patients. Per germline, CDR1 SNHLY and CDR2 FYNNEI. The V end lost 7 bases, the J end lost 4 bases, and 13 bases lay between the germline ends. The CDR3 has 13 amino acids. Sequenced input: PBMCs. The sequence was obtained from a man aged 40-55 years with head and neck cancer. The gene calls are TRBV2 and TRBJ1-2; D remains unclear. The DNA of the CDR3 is TGTGCCAGCATTACCCTTCCATCCTATGGCTACACCTTC. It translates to CASITLPSYGYTF.